This T cell receptor beta chain derives from a study of regulatory T cells in long-lasting Graves disease. There are 14 residues in the CDR3. Trimming shortened V by 3 bases and J by 0 bases, and 6 bases separated the two germline ends. Germline assignment: CDR1 SGHKS and CDR2 YYEKEE (reference sequence). Time point specified: newly diagnosed GD, antithyroid drugs for less than 3 months. RNA isolated from PBMCs was used to make the TCR library. Libraries of TCR beta came from iRepertoire HTBI primers plus Arm-PCR of CDR3 regions. TCRdb redid the calling of the multiplex PCR reads with MiXCR, one entry per CDR3 protein. The table includes some 250,000 distinct CDR3 sequences, about 18% detected once. This clonotype was found many times. This sample also belongs to another study, concerning T cells in Graves' hyperthyroidism and ophthalmopathy.

This chain uses TRBV5-5 with TRBJ1-4, with D tentatively TRBD1 (5 bases). The sample consisted of peripheral blood mononuclear cells (PBMCs), taken at new diagnosis, from a patient treated with antithyroid drugs. This receptor was taken from a woman aged 25 to 39 with Graves disease. The CDR3 spells CASSSTATNEKLFF. As DNA, the CDR3 is TGTGCCAGCAGCTCGACAGCAACTAATGAAAAACTGTTTTTT.